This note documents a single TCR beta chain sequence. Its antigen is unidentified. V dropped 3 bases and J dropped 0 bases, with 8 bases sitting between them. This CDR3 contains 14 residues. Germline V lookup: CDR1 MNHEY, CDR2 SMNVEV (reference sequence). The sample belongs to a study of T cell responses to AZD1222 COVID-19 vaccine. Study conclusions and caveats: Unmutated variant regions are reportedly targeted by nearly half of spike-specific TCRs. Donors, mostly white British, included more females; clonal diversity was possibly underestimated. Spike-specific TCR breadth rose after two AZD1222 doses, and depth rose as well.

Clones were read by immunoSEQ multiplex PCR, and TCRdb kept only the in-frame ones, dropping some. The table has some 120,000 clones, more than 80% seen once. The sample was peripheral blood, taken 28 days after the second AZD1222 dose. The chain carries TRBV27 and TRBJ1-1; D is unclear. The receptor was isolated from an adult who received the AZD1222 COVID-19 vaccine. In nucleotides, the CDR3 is TGTGCCAGCAGTTTTAGACCACTGAACACTGAAGCTTTCTTT. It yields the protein CASSFRPLNTEAFF.